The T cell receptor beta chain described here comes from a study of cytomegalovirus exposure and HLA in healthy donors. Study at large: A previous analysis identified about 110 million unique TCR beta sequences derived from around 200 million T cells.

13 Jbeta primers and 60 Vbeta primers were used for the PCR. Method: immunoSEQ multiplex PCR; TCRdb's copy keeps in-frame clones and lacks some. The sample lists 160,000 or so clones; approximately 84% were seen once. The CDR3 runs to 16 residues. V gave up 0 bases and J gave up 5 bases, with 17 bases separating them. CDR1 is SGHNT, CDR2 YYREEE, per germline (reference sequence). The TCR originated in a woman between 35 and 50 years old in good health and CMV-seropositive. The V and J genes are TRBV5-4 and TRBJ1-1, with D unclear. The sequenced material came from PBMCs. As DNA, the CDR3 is TGTGCCAGCAGCTTGGGAATACTGGGGAGAGAAACTGAAGCTTTCTTT. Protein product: CASSLGILGRETEAFF.